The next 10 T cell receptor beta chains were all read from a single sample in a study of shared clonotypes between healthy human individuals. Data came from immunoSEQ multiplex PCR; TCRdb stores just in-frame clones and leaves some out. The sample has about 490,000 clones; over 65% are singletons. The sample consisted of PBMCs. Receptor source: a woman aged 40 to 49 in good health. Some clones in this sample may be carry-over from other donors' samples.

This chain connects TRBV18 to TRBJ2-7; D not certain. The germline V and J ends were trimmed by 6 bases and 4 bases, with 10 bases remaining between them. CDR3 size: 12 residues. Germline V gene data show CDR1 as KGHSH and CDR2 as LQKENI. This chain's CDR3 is CASSQDRYEQYF. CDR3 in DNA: TGTGCCAGCTCGCAAGACCGGTACGAGCAGTACTTC.

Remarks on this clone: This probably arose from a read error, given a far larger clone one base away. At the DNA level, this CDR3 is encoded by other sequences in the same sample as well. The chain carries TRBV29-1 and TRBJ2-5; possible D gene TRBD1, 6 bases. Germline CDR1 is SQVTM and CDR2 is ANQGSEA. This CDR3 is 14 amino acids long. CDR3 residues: CSVGGGQVAETQYF. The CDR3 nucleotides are TGCAGTGTTGGGGGCGGGCAGGTCGCGGAGACCCAGTACTTC.

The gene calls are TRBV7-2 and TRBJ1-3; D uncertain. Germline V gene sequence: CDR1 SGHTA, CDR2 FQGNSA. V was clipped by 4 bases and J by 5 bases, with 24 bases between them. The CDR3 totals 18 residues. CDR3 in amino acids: CASSSHTRSGIGRNTIYF. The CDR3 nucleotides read TGTGCCAGCAGCTCCCACACCCGCTCGGGGATAGGGAGAAACACCATATATTTT.

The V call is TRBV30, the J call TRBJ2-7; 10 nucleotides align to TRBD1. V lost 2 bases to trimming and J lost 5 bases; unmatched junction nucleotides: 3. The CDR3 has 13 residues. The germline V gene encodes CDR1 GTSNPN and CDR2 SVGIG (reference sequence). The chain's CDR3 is CAWSRDRGHEQYF. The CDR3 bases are TGTGCCTGGAGTAGGGACAGGGGCCACGAGCAGTACTTC.

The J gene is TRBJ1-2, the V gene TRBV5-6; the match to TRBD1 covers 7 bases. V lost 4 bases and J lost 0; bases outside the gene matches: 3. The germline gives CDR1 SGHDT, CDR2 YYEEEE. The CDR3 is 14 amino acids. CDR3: CASSLTGSNYGYTF. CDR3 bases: TGTGCCAGCAGCCTGACAGGGTCTAACTATGGCTACACCTTC.

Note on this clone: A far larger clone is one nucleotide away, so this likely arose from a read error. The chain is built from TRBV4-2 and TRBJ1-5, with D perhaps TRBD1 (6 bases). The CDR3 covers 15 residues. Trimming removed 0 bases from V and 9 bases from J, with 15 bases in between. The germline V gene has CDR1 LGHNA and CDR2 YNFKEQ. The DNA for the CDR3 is TGTGCCAGCAGCCAAGATGAGGGGGGCCATCGGCCCCAGCATTTT. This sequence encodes CASSQDEGGHRPQHF.

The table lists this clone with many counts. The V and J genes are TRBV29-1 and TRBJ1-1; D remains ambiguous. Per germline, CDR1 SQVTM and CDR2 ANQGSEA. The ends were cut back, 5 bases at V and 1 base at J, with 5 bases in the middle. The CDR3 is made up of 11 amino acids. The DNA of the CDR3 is TGCAGCGTTTCGGGGAACACTGAAGCTTTCTTT. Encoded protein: CSVSGNTEAFF.

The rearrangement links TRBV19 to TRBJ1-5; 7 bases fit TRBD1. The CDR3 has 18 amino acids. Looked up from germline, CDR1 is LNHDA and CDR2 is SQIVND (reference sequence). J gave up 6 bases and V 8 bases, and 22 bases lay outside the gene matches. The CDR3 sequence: CASSGFGRGRSEGQPQHF. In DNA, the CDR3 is TGTGCCAGTTCCGGTTTTGGTAGGGGGCGCTCGGAGGGTCAGCCCCAGCATTTT.

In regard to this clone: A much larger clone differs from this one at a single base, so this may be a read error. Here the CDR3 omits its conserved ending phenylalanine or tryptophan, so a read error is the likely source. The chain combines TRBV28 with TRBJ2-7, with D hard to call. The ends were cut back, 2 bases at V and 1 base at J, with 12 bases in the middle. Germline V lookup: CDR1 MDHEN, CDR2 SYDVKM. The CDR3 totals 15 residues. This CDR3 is CASSLDFSRSYEQYL. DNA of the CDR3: TGTGCCAGCAGTTTAGATTTTAGCCGTTCCTACGAGCAGTACCTC.

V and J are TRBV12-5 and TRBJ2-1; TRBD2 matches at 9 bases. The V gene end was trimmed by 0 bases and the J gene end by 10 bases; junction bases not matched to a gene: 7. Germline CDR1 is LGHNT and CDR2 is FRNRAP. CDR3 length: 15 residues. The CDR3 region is CASGLVLGSGSEQFF. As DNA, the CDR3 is TGTGCTAGTGGTTTGGTACTTGGTAGCGGGAGCGAGCAGTTCTTC.